These 6 T cell receptor beta chains share one sample of origin, sequenced in a study of Graves' ophthalmopathy and Graves' hyperthyroidism. Using RNA transcripts, the TCR beta CDR3 regions were amplified. HTBI primers served in a first-round RT-PCR, which a second-round multiplex PCR followed. TCRdb called the multiplex PCR reads again in MiXCR, with one record for every CDR3 protein. The sample lists about 500,000 distinct CDR3 sequences, about 40% occurring once. Sequencing used peripheral blood or thyroid tissue (not recorded which). Receptors originate from an adult man with Graves' hyperthyroidism.

This clonotype was detected ten times or more. The CDR3 here is CASSQEVVVTEAFF. CDR3 sequence (DNA): TGCGCCAGCAGCCAAGAGGTAGTAGTTACTGAAGCTTTCTTT. This chain connects TRBV4-1 to TRBJ1-1; D is uncertain. Germline V gene sequence: CDR1 MGHRA, CDR2 YSYEKL. The CDR3 extends over 14 amino acids. With 0 bases removed from V and 5 bases from J, the gap between germline ends came to 10 bases.

This clonotype was counted many times. J is TRBJ2-6 and V is TRBV10-2, with TRBD1 identical over 8 bases. The CDR3 loop spans 17 amino acids. V dropped 5 bases and J dropped 0; count of bases not matched to a gene: 6. Germline assignment: CDR1 WSHSY and CDR2 SAAADI. CDR3 residues: CASSRDRTVSGANVLTF. DNA for the CDR3: TGCGCCAGCAGTCGGGACAGGACCGTCTCTGGGGCCAACGTCCTGACTTTC.

This clonotype appeared many times. The CDR3 spells CASRLTGPGQPQHF. The DNA for the CDR3 is TGTGCCAGCAGGCTAACAGGGCCCGGTCAGCCCCAGCATTTT. The chain has TRBV6-5 and TRBJ1-5, with TRBD1 as a possible D gene (6 bases). The germline V and J ends were trimmed by 6 bases and 6 bases, with 15 bases remaining between them. Looked up from germline, CDR1 is MNHEY and CDR2 is SVGAGI. This CDR3 spans 14 amino acids.

This clonotype came up many times. This chain joins TRBV4-1 and TRBJ2-7, with TRBD2 identical over 7 bases. CDR1 is MGHRA, CDR2 YSYEKL, per germline. This CDR3 spans 13 amino acids. With 4 bases clipped from V and 5 bases from J, the junction kept 5 bases outside the gene matches. The CDR3 loop reads CASSLRLAHEQYF. As DNA, the CDR3 is TGCGCCAGCAGCCTCCGACTAGCCCACGAGCAGTACTTC.

Worth noting for this clonotype: This likely comes from a read error, as the CDR3 has no conserved phenylalanine or tryptophan at its end. The DNA is left out, because the CDR3 cannot be placed on it with certainty; the CDR3 is given as TCRdb lists it. The CDR3 sequence: CASSYGGRTGNYGYTFGS. The V call is TRBV6-5, the J call TRBJ2-5; TRBD1 was called by the table and not checked on the DNA. A total of 18 residues make up the CDR3, ends included. The V gene's germline CDR1 is MNHEY and CDR2 SVGAGI.

This clonotype appeared a single time. V gene TRBV6-1 combines with J gene TRBJ2-2; tentative D call: TRBD1 (6 bases). Trimming stripped 8 bases from V and 0 bases from J, with 10 bases between. Germline V CDR1 and CDR2: MNHNS, SASEGT. This CDR3 is 14 amino acids long. CDR3 bases: TGTGCCAGCCGGACAGAGTCGAACACCGGGGAGCTGTTTTTT. This sequence encodes CASRTESNTGELFF.